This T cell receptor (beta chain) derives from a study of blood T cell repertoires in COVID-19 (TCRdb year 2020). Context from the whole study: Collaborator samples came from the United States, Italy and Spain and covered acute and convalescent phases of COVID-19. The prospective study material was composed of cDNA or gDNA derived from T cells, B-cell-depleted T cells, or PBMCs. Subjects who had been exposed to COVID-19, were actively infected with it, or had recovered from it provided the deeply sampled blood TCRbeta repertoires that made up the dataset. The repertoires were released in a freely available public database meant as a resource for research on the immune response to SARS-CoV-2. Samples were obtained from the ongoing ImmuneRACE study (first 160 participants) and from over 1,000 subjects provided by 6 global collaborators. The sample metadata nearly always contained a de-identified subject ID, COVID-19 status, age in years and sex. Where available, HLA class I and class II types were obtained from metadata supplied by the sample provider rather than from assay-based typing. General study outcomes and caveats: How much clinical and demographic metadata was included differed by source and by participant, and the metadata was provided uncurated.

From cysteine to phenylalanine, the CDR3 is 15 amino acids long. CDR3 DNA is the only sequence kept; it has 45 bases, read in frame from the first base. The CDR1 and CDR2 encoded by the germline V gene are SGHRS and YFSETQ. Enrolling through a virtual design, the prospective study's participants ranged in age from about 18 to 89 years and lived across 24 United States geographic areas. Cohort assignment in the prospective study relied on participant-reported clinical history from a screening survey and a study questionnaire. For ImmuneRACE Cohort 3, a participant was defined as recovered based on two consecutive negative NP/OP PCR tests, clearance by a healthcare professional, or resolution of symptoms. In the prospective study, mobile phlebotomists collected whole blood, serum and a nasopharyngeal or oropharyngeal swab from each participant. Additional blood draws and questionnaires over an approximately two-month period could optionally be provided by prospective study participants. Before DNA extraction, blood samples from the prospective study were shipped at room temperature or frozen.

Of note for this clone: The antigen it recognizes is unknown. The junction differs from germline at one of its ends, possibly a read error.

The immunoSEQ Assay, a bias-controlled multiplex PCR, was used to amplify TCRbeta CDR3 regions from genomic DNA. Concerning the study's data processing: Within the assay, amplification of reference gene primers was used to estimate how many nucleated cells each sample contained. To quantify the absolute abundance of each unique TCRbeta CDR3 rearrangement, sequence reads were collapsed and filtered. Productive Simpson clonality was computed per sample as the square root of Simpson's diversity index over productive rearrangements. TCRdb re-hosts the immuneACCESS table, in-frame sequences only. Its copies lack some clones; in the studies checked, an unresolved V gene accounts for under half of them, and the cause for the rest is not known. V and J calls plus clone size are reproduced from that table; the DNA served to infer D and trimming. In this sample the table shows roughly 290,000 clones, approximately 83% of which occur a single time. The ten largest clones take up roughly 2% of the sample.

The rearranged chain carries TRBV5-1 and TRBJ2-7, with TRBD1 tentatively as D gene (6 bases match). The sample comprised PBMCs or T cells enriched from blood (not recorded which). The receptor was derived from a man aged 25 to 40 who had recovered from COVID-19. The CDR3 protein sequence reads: CASSGVAAGDPLMHF. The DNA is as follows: TGCGCCAGCAGCGGGGTTGCGGCAGGGGACCCCCTGATGCACTTC.